This T cell receptor beta chain was sequenced in a study of blood T cell repertoires in COVID-19. Study information: Samples taken during acute and convalescent COVID-19 were collected in the United States, Italy and Spain. Nucleic acid was either cDNA or gDNA, and it came from T cells, B-cell-depleted T cells, or PBMCs.

Germline CDR1 is MNHEY and CDR2 is SMNVEV (reference sequence). The CDR3 contains 14 residues. The ends lost 5 bases at V and 6 bases at J; junction bases unmatched: 6. This clone occurred once. Under the authors' procedure: Amplifying reference gene primers gave estimates of nucleated cell counts. Repertoires were generated with immunoSEQ multiplex PCR, while TCRdb's copy carries only in-frame clones and drops some. D and trimming come from the DNA, and the V and J calls and clone size come from that table. This table has 130,000 to 150,000 clones, about 88% appearing once. This TCR was recovered from a human donor in a cohort sampled during active COVID-19. The sequencing input was peripheral blood. This rearrangement joins TRBV27 to TRBJ2-2, with 7 bases identical to TRBD1. The CDR3 protein is CASSITGVAGELFF. In DNA, the CDR3 is TGTGCCAGCAGTATCACAGGGGTAGCCGGGGAGCTGTTTTTT.